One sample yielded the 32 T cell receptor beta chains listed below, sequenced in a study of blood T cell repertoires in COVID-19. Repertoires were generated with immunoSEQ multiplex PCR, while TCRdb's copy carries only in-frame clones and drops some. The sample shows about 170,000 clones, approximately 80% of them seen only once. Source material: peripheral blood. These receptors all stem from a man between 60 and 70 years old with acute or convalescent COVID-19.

CDR3 amino acids: CAVGTAYEQYF. The DNA for the CDR3 is TGTGCCGTCGGGACAGCCTACGAGCAGTACTTC. V and J are TRBV10-3 and TRBJ2-7, with TRBD1 identical over 7 bases. The trim removed 11 bases at V and 2 bases at J, leaving 3 bases unmatched. Germline values: CDR1 ENHRY, CDR2 SYGVKD. The CDR3 runs to 11 residues.

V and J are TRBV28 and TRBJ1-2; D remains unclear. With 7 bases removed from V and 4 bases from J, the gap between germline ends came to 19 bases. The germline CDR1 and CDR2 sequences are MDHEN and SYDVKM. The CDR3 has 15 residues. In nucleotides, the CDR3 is TGTGCCAGCATAGCCCCAGCCTTGAGCGGCTATGGCTACACCTTC. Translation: CASIAPALSGYGYTF.

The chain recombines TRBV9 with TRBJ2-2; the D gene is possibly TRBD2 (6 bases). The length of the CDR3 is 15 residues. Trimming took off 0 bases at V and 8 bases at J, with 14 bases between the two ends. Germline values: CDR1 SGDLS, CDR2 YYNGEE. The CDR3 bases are TGTGCCAGCAGCGTAGGCAGCACCGGGGGTGGGGAGCTGTTTTTT. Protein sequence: CASSVGSTGGGELFF. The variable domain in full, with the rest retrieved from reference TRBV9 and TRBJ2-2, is DSGVTQTPKHLITATGQRVTLRCSPRSGDLSVYWYQQSLDQGLQFLIQYYNGEERAKGNILERFSAQQFPDLHSELNLSSLELGDSALYFCASSVGSTGGGELFFGEGSRLTVL.

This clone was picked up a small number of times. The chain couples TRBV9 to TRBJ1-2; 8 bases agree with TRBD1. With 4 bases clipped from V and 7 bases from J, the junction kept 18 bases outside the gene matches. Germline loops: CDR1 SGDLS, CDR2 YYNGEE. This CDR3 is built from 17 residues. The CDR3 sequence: CASSPGGAGGVVFGYTF. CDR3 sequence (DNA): TGTGCCAGCAGCCCCGGGGGTGCAGGGGGCGTTGTATTTGGCTACACCTTC.

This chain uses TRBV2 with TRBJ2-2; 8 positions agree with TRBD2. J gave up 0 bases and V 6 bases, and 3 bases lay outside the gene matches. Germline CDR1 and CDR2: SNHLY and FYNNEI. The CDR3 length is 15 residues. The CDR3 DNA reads TGTGCCAGCAGCCTTAGCGGGGCGAACACCGGGGAGCTGTTTTTT. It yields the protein CASSLSGANTGELFF.

Written as DNA, the CDR3 is TGTGCCAGCAGGGGGAGTGTTGGTAGCAATCAGCCCCAGCATTTT. It yields the protein CASRGSVGSNQPQHF. This chain uses TRBV6-5 with TRBJ1-5; D unresolved. The CDR3 covers 15 residues. The V and J ends lost 6 bases and 0 bases respectively, with 12 bases between them. Germline V CDR1 and CDR2: MNHEY, SVGAGI.

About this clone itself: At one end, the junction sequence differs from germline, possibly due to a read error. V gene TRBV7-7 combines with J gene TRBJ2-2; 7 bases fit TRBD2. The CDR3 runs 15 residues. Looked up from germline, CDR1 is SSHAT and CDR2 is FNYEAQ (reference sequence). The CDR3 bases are TGTGCTAGCAGTCAAGGGAGCGGGGACACCGGGGAGCTGTTTTTT. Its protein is CASSQGSGDTGELFF.

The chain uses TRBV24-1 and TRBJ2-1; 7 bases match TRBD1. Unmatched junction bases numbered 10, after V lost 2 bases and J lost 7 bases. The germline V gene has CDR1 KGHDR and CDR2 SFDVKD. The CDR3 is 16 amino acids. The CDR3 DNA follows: TGTGCCACCAGTGATTATCGACAGGGAAAAGGGAATGAGCAGTTCTTC. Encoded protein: CATSDYRQGKGNEQFF.

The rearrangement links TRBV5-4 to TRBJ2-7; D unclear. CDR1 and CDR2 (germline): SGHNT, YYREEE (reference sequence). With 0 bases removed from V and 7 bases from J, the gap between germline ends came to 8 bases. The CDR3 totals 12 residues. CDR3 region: CASSLASMEQYF. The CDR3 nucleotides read TGTGCCAGCAGCTTGGCGAGTATGGAGCAGTACTTC.

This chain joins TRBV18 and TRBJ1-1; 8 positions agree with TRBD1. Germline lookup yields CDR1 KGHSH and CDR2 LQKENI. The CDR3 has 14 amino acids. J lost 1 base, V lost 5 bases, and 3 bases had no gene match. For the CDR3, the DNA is TGTGCCAGCTCAGCCGGACAGGGGAACACTGAAGCTTTCTTT. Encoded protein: CASSAGQGNTEAFF. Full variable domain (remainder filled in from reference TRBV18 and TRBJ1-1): NAGVMQNPRHLVRRRGQEARLRCSPMKGHSHVYWYRQLPEEGLKFMVYLQKENIIDESGMPKERFSAEFPKEGPSILRIQQVVRGDSAAYFCASSAGQGNTEAFFGQGTRLTVV.

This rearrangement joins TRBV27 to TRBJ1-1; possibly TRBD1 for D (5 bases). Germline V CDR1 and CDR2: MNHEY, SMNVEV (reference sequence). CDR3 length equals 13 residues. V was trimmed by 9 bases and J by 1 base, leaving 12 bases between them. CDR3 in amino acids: CASGRGSNTEAFF. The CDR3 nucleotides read TGTGCCAGTGGGCGGGGGTCGAACACTGAAGCTTTCTTT.

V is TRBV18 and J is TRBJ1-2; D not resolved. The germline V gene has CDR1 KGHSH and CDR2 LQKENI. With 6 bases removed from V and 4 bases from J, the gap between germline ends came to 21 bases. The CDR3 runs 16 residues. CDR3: CASSPSGTTRSYGYTF. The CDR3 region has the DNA TGTGCCAGCTCCCCGAGTGGCACAACAAGGAGCTATGGCTACACCTTC.

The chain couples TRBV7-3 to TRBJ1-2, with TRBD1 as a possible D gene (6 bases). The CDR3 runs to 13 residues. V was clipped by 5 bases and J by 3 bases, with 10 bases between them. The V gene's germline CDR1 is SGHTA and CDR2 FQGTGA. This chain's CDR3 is CASSPDSDYGYTF. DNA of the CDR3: TGTGCCAGCAGCCCGGACAGCGACTATGGCTACACCTTC.

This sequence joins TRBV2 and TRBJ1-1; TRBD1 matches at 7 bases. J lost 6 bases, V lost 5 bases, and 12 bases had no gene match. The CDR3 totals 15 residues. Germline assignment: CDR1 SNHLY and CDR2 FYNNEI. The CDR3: CASSPMTRGRAEAFF. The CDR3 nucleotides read TGTGCCAGCAGTCCCATGACGAGGGGGCGGGCTGAAGCTTTCTTT.

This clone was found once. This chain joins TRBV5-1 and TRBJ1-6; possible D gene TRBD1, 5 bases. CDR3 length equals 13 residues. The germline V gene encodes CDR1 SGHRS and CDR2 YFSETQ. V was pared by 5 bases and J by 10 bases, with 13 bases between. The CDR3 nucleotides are TGCGCCAGCAGTATTGGGGGGAACTCACCCCTCCACTTT. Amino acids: CASSIGGNSPLHF.

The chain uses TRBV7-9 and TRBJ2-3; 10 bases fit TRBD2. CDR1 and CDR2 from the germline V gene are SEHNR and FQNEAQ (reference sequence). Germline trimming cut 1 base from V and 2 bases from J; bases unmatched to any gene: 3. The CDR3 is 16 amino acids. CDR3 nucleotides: TGTGCCAGCAGCTTAGGAGCGGGGGGGTACACAGATACGCAGTATTTT. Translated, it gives CASSLGAGGYTDTQYF.

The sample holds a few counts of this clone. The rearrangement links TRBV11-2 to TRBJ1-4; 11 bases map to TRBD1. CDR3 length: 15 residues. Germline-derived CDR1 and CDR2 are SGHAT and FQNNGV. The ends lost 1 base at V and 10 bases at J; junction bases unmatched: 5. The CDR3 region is CASSLVAGQGGKLFF. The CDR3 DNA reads TGTGCCAGCAGCTTAGTGGCGGGACAGGGGGGAAAACTGTTTTTT.

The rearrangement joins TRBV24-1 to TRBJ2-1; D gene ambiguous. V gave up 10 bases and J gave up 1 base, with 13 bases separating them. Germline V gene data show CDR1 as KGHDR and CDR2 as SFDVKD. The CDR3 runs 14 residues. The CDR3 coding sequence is TGTGCCACGGCTGTGGGCAGTTCCTACAATGAGCAGTTCTTC. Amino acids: CATAVGSSYNEQFF.

The CDR3: CATSDRRSRGTGELFF. CDR3 DNA: TGTGCCACCAGTGATAGAAGGTCTCGGGGCACCGGGGAGCTGTTTTTT. J is TRBJ2-2 and V is TRBV24-1; D is possibly TRBD2 (5 bases). Trimming took 3 bases from V and 4 from J, leaving 14 bases between them. Germline V gene lookup returns CDR1 KGHDR and CDR2 SFDVKD. The CDR3 sequence is 16 residues long.

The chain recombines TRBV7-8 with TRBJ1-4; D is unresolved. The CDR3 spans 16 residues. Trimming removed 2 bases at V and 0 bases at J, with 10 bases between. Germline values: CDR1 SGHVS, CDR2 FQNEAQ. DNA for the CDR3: TGTGCCAGCAGCTTATACAGCTTTGCAACTAATGAAAAACTGTTTTTT. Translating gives CASSLYSFATNEKLFF.

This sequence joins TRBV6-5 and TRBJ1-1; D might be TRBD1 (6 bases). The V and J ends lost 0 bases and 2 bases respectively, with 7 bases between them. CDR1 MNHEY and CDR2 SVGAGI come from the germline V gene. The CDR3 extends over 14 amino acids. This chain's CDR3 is CASSYSDRNTEAFF. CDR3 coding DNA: TGTGCCAGCAGTTACTCGGACAGAAACACTGAAGCTTTCTTT.

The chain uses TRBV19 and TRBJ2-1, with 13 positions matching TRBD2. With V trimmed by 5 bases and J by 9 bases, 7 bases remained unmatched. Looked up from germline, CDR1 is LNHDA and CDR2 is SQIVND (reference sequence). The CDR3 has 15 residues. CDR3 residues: CASSHTSGGAGEQFF. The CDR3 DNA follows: TGTGCCAGTAGTCATACTAGCGGGGGGGCGGGTGAGCAGTTCTTC.

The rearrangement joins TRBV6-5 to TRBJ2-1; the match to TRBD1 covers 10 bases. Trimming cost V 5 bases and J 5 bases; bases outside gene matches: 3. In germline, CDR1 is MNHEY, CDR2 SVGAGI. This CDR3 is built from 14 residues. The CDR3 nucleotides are TGTGCCAGCAGTCCGGGGACAGGGGACAATGAGCAGTTCTTC. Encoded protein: CASSPGTGDNEQFF.

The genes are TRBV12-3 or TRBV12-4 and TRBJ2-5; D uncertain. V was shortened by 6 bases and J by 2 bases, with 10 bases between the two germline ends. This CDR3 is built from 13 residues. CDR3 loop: CASRATRQETQYF. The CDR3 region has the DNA TGTGCCAGCAGGGCGACACGGCAAGAGACCCAGTACTTC.

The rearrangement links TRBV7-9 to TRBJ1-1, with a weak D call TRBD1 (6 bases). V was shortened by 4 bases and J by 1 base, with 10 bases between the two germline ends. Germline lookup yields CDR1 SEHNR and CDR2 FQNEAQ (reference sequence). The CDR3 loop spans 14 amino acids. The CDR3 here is CASSSDRRNTEAFF. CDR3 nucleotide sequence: TGTGCCAGCAGCTCTGACAGGAGGAACACTGAAGCTTTCTTT.

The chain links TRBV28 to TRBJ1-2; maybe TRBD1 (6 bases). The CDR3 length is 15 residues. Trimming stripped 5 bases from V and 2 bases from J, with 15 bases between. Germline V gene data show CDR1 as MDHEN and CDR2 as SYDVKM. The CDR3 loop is CASSVKRTVNYGYTF. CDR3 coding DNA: TGTGCCAGCAGTGTAAAACGGACAGTGAACTATGGCTACACCTTC.

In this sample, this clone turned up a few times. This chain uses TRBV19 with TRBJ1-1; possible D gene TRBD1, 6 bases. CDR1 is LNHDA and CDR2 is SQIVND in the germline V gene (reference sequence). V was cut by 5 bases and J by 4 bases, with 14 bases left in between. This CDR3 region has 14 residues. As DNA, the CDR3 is TGTGCCAGTAGTGAGTATGGGGGGGCCACTGAAGCTTTCTTT. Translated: CASSEYGGATEAFF.

Written as DNA, the CDR3 is TGTGCCAGCAGCTCCGAATTAGGGGGACAGGGAAGAGCTGAGCAGTTCTTC. Translated: CASSSELGGQGRAEQFF. The chain has TRBV7-6 and TRBJ2-1; TRBD1 aligns across 9 bases. V was clipped by 4 bases and J by 9 bases; unmatched bases: 16. This CDR3 contains 17 residues. Per the germline V gene, CDR1 is SGHVS and CDR2 is FNYEAQ.

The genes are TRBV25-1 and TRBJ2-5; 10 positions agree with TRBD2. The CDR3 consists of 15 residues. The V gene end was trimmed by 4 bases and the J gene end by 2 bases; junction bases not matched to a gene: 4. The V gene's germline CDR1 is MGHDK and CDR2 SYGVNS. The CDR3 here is CASSVAAGGQETQYF. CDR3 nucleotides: TGTGCCAGCAGTGTGGCAGCGGGGGGGCAAGAGACCCAGTACTTC. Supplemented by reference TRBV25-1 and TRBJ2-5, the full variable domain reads EADIYQTPRYLVIGTGKKITLECSQTMGHDKMYWYQQDPGMELHLIHYSYGVNSTEKGDLSSESTVSRIRTEHFPLTLESARPSHTSQYLCASSVAAGGQETQYFGPGTRLLVL.

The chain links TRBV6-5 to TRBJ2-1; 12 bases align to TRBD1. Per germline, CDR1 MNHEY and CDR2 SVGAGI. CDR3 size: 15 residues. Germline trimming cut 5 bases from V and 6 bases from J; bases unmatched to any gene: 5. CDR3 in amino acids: CASSPGTGGFNEQFF. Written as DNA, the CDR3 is TGTGCCAGCAGTCCCGGGACAGGGGGCTTCAATGAGCAGTTCTTC.

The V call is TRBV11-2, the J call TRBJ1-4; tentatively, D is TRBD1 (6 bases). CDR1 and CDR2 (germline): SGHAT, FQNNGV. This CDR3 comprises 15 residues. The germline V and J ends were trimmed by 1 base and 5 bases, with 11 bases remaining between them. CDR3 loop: CASSLGRQGNEKLFF. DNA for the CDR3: TGTGCCAGCAGCTTAGGGCGTCAGGGGAATGAAAAACTGTTTTTT.

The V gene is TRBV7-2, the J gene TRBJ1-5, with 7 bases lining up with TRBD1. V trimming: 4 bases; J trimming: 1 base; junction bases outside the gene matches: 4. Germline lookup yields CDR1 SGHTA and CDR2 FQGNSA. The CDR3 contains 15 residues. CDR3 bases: TGTGCCAGCAGCTCACAGGGGTCGAGCAATCAGCCCCAGCATTTT. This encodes CASSSQGSSNQPQHF.